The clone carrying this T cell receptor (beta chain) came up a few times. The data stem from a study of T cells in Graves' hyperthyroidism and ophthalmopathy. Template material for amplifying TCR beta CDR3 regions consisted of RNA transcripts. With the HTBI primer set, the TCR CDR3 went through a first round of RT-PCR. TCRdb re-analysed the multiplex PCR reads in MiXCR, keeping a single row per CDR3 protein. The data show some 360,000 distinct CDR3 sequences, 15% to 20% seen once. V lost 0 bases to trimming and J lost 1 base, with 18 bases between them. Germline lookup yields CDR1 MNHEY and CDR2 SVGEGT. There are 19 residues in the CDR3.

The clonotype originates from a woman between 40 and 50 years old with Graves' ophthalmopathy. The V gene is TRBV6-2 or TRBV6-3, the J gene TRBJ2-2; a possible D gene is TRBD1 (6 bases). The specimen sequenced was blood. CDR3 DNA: TGTGCCAGCAGTTACTCGGTTCTCAGGGGAACGAGGAACACCGGGGAGCTGTTTTTT. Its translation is CASSYSVLRGTRNTGELFF.